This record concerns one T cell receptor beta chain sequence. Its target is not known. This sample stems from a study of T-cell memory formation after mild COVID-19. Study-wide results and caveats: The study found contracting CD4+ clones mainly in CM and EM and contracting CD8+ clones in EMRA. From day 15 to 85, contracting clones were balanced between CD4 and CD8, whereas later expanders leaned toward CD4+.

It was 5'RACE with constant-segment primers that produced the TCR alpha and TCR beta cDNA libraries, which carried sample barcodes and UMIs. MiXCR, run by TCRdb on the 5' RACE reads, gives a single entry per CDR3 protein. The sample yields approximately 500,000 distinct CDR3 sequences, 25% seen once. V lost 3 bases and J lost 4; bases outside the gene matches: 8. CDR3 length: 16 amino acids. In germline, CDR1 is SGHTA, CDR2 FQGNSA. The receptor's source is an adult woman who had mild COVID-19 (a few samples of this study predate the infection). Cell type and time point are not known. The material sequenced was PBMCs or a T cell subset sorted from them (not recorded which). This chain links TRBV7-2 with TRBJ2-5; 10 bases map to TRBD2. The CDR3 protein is CASSFLGLAGVETQYF. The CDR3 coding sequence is TGTGCCAGCAGCTTCCTTGGCCTAGCGGGGGTAGAGACCCAGTACTTC. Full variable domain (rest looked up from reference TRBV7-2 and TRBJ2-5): GAGVSQSPSNKVTEKGKDVELRCDPISGHTALYWYRQSLGQGLEFLIYFQGNSAPDKSGLPSDRFSAERTGGSVSTLTIQRTQQEDSAVYLCASSFLGLAGVETQYFGPGTRLLVL.